A selection of T cell receptor beta chains follows, all from one sample in a study of OX40 agonist ivuxolimab in advanced cancers. The data were produced by immunoSEQ multiplex PCR, yet TCRdb's version contains in-frame clones alone and is incomplete. The table shows about 110,000 clones, with around 93% occurring only once. Material: CD4+ or CD8+ T cells sorted from blood, obtained in a trial of the OX40 agonist ivuxolimab. The receptors derive from an adult with an advanced solid tumor such as melanoma, head and neck, liver or kidney cancer. CDR3s include the opening cysteine and the closing phenylalanine or tryptophan. The D gene is left open where the match is weak. Where a row states a size, it is once, few, many or the class of an expanded clone; other rows omit it.

j_call d_call v_call clone_size cdr3_nt cdr3_aa
TRBJ2-5 - TRBV6-6 - TGTGCCAGCAGTCATAACCTGGGAGAGACCCAGTACTTC CASSHNLGETQYF
TRBJ1-1 - TRBV6-1 - TGTGCCAGCAGACAACAGGGTAAAGCTTTCTTT CASRQQGKAFF
TRBJ2-1 TRBD2 TRBV10-1 - TGCGCCAGCAGTGCGGGACTAGCGGGAGGGGGTAATGAGCAGTTCTTC CASSAGLAGGGNEQFF
TRBJ2-5 TRBD1 TRBV18 - TGTGCCAGCTCACCACCGGGACAGGGGATACGGAAGACCCAGTACTTC CASSPPGQGIRKTQYF
TRBJ2-7 - TRBV7-9 - TGTGCCAGCAGCTTTGGGACGGAGCAGGGCGAGCAGTACTTC CASSFGTEQGEQYF
TRBJ2-2 TRBD2 TRBV11-2 - TGTGCCAGCAGCGCCTTGGGGGGGACCGGGGAGCTGTTTTTT CASSALGGTGELFF
TRBJ2-1 - TRBV5-4 few TGTGCCAGCAGCTTGGACCGCCAGAGCTCCTACAATGAGCAGTTCTTC CASSLDRQSSYNEQFF
TRBJ1-1 - TRBV5-6 - TGTGCCAGCAGCTTGGCCGTCTCGGGGACTGAAGCTTTCTTT CASSLAVSGTEAFF
TRBJ2-7 TRBD1 TRBV29-1 once TGCAGCGGCATCACAGGGGGCTTGGGGGAGCAGTACTTC CSGITGGLGEQYF
TRBJ2-1 TRBD2 TRBV6-1 - TGTGCCAGCAGTGAGCCTAGCGGGAGCTCCTACAATGAGCAGTTCTTC CASSEPSGSSYNEQFF
TRBJ2-3 TRBD1 TRBV10-1 - TGCGCCAGCAGCCGGGACAGGGTATTGAATACGCAGTATTTT CASSRDRVLNTQYF
TRBJ1-3 - TRBV6-5 - TGTGCCAGCAGTTACCAGGAGGGAAACACCATATATTTT CASSYQEGNTIYF
TRBJ2-5 - TRBV4-1 - TGCGCCAGCAGCCAAGGGGGGACTCTCCAAGAGACCCAGTACTTC CASSQGGTLQETQYF
TRBJ1-3 - TRBV5-1 - TGCGCCAGCAGCCTGGACCCAGTGACGAACTCTGGAAACACCATATATTTT CASSLDPVTNSGNTIYF
TRBJ2-5 TRBD2 TRBV29-1 - TGCAGCGTAGTAATAGCGGGAGTCGGGGAGACCCAGTACTTC CSVVIAGVGETQYF
TRBJ2-2 - TRBV27 - TGTGCCAGCAGTCCCGGGACCGAATTCGCGAACACCGGGGAGCTGTTTTTT CASSPGTEFANTGELFF
TRBJ2-1 TRBD1 TRBV25-1 - TGTGCCAGCAGTGTGATACAGGGGCCATACAATGAGCAGTTCTTC CASSVIQGPYNEQFF
TRBJ1-2 - TRBV7-9 few TGTGCCAGCAGCCGCGAACCGGATTATGGCTACACCTTC CASSREPDYGYTF
TRBJ1-4 - TRBV6-1 - TGTGCCAGCAGTTGGGGGGCAGGTAATGAAAAACTGTTTTTT CASSWGAGNEKLFF
TRBJ1-2 - TRBV2 few TGTGCCAGCTCAGTCCGGGGACAAGCTAACTATGGCTACACCTTC CASSVRGQANYGYTF
TRBJ2-7 - TRBV7-8 - TGTGCCAGCAGCTTAGACAAGAGCTCCTACGAGCAGTACTTC CASSLDKSSYEQYF
TRBJ2-1 - TRBV27 - TGTGCCAGCAGTTCCCCCGGGAGCGCGGGTCCTGAGCAGTTCTTC CASSSPGSAGPEQFF
TRBJ2-1 - TRBV5-1 - TGCGCCAGCAGTAGGAGTGGGAGCGTCGGTTACAATGAGCAGTTCTTC CASSRSGSVGYNEQFF
TRBJ1-2 - TRBV7-8 - TGTGCCAGCAGCTTATCTCGCCAAAATAACTATGGCTACACCTTC CASSLSRQNNYGYTF
TRBJ1-1 - TRBV5-5 - TGTGCCAGCAGACTTCTTCCGGGGGACACTGAAGCTTTCTTT CASRLLPGDTEAFF
TRBJ1-4 - TRBV4-2 - TGTGCCAGCAGCCGGGAACGACCGGGGGGGAATGAAAAACTGTTTTTT CASSRERPGGNEKLFF
TRBJ2-2 - TRBV23-1 - TGCGCCAGCAGTCGGGGCGGAATAAGCTCCCCAGTAAACACCGGGGAGCTGTTTTTT CASSRGGISSPVNTGELFF
TRBJ2-2 - TRBV5-1 - TGCGCCAGCAGCCCTAGAACCGGGGAGCTGTTTTTT CASSPRTGELFF
TRBJ2-5 TRBD1 TRBV5-4 - TGTGCCAGCAGCTTGGAGTCCTCAGGGGGCGCGGAGACCCAGTACTTC CASSLESSGGAETQYF
TRBJ2-7 TRBD1 TRBV6-1 - TGTGCCAGCAGCCGGGACAGGGGGAGTGAGCAGTACTTC CASSRDRGSEQYF
TRBJ1-5 - TRBV23-1 - TGCGCCAGCAGTCAAGAGGACAGCTCGCACCAGCCCCAGCATTTT CASSQEDSSHQPQHF
TRBJ2-1 TRBD2 TRBV11-2 - TGTGCCAGCAGCGCGGGGGGATACAATGAGCAGTTCTTC CASSAGGYNEQFF
TRBJ2-7 TRBD1 TRBV5-8 - TGTGCCAGCGGTCGACAGGGGGTCTACGAGCAGTACTTC CASGRQGVYEQYF
TRBJ2-1 TRBD1 TRBV10-3 - TGTGCCATCAGTGAAGGTACAGGGGATGAGCAGTTCTTC CAISEGTGDEQFF
TRBJ2-5 TRBD2 TRBV10-1 - TGCGCCAGCAGTGAGATAGCGGGAGGGCAAGAGACCCAGTACTTC CASSEIAGGQETQYF
TRBJ1-1 - TRBV11-2 once TGTGCCAGCAGCTTAGTGGGTGGGAACACTGAAGCTTTCTTT CASSLVGGNTEAFF
TRBJ2-5 TRBD1 TRBV5-1 - TGCGCCAGCAGCTTCGGACAGGGCCAAGAGACCCAGTACTTC CASSFGQGQETQYF
TRBJ2-1 - TRBV7-9 - TGTGCCAGCAGCTTCGACCTTTCCTACAATGAGCAGTTCTTC CASSFDLSYNEQFF
TRBJ2-7 - TRBV6-6 - TGTGCCAGCAGTGGCCCTTACGAGCAGTACTTC CASSGPYEQYF
TRBJ1-1 TRBD1 TRBV6-5 - TGTGCCAGCAGGCGGGACAGCGAGAACACTGAAGCTTTCTTT CASRRDSENTEAFF
TRBJ2-1 TRBD1 TRBV6-1 - TGTGCCAGCAGTGCCCCCTCCGGGACAGGGGCTTACAATGAGCAGTTCTTC CASSAPSGTGAYNEQFF
TRBJ1-6 - TRBV7-9 few TGTGCCAGCAGCTTGGGCGGCTGGGGGGTTTCACCCCTCCACTTT CASSLGGWGVSPLHF
TRBJ1-5 - TRBV10-3 once TGTGCCATCAGTGCTGGGGAGGGGCTGCAGCCCCAGCATTTT CAISAGEGLQPQHF
TRBJ2-3 TRBD2 TRBV6-6 - TGTGCCAGCAGTCAGGGGCGGGGGGGTGGAAATACGCAGTATTTT CASSQGRGGGNTQYF
TRBJ1-4 - TRBV29-1 - TGCAGCGTTGGCACACCGGAGGGAACTAATGAAAAACTGTTTTTT CSVGTPEGTNEKLFF
TRBJ2-4 TRBD1 TRBV10-3 - TGTGCCATCAGTGAGGGACAGGGGGCTAGAAACATTCAGTACTTC CAISEGQGARNIQYF
TRBJ1-3 - TRBV19 - TGTGCCAGTAGTATGAAGGGCGCTGGAAACACCATATATTTT CASSMKGAGNTIYF
TRBJ2-7 TRBD2 TRBV6-1 - TGTGCCAGCGGGACTAGCGCCAATTACGAGCAGTACTTC CASGTSANYEQYF
TRBJ2-1 TRBD2 TRBV2 few TGTGCCAGGAGCGGGGGAGACTCCTACAATGAGCAGTTCTTC CARSGGDSYNEQFF
TRBJ2-5 - TRBV5-8 - TGTGCCAGCGCGGAGGGGGCTTGGCAAGAGACCCAGTACTTC CASAEGAWQETQYF
TRBJ2-5 - TRBV7-3 once TGTGCCAGCAGCTTAACAGCACTGGAGACCCAGTACTTC CASSLTALETQYF
TRBJ2-1 - TRBV5-1 - TGCGCCAGCAGCTTGAGTCCGGATTCCTACAATGAGCAGTTCTTC CASSLSPDSYNEQFF
TRBJ1-2 - TRBV5-8 - TGTGCCAGCAGCCCTCTGTCGGGGGGCTTCTATGGCTACACCTTC CASSPLSGGFYGYTF
TRBJ2-3 TRBD1 TRBV5-5 - TGTGCCAGCAGCTTGGGCACCGGGACAGGGGGAACAGATACGCAGTATTTT CASSLGTGTGGTDTQYF
TRBJ2-5 - TRBV19 - TGTGCCAGTAGTATAGGGGGCGGGCAAGAGACCCAGTACTTC CASSIGGGQETQYF
TRBJ1-2 - TRBV7-9 - TGTGCCAGCAGCTTAGAGGCAGGGGCGTCCTTCGGGGGCTACACCTTC CASSLEAGASFGGYTF
TRBJ2-3 - TRBV29-1 - TGCAGCGTTGAAGGGGGAAGCACAGATACGCAGTATTTT CSVEGGSTDTQYF
TRBJ1-1 - TRBV5-6 - TGTGCCAGCAGCTTGGCCGGGGGGCCGGTCTACACTGAAGCTTTCTTT CASSLAGGPVYTEAFF
TRBJ2-1 TRBD2 TRBV5-1 - TGCGCCAGCACTTATGGGACTAGCGGGCCTGGCTTCAATGAGCAGTTCTTC CASTYGTSGPGFNEQFF